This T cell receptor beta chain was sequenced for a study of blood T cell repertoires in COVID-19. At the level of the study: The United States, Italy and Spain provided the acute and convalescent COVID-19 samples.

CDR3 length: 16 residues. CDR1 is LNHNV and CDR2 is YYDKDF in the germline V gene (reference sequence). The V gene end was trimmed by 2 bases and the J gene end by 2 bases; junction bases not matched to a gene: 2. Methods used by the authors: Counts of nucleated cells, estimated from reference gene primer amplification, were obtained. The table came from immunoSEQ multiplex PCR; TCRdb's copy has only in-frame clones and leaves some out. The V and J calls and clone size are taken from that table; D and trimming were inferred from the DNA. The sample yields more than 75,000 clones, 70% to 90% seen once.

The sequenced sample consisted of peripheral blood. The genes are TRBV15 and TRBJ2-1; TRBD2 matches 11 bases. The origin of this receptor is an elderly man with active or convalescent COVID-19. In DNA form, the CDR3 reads TGTGCCACCAGCAGAACTAGCGGGAGTGCCTACAATGAGCAGTTCTTC. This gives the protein CATSRTSGSAYNEQFF.